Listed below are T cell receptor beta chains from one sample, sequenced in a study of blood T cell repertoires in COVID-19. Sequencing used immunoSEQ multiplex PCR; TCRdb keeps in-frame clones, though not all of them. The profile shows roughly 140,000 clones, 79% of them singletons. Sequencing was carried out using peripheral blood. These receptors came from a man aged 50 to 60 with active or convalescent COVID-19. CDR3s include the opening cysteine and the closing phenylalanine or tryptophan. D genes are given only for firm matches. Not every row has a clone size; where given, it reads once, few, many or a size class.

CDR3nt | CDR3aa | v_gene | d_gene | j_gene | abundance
TGTGCCAGCAGCCGCTTGGGCGGGAGGGACGAGACCCAGTACTTC | CASSRLGGRDETQYF | TRBV5-4 | TRBD2 | TRBJ2-5 | NA
TGTGCCAGCAGCACAAGACAGGGGGGCTACACCTTC | CASSTRQGGYTF | TRBV9 | TRBD1 | TRBJ1-2 | NA
TGTGCCAGCAGCCCCGAGGACAGTTTCGCCTACGAGCAGTACTTC | CASSPEDSFAYEQYF | TRBV28 | NA | TRBJ2-7 | NA
TGTGCCAGCAGCCCGTACAGGGGTGGCACAGATACGCAGTATTTT | CASSPYRGGTDTQYF | TRBV2 | TRBD1 | TRBJ2-3 | NA
TGTGCCAGCAGCGTGCTACCGGGACAGGGGGCCGAGGGGGAGCTGTTTTTT | CASSVLPGQGAEGELFF | TRBV9 | TRBD1 | TRBJ2-2 | NA
TGTGCCAGTAGTAGCCGGGACAGGGAATACGAGCAGTACTTC | CASSSRDREYEQYF | TRBV19 | TRBD1 | TRBJ2-7 | NA
TGTGCCAGCAGCTTAGAGACAGGGGGTACGCAGTATTTT | CASSLETGGTQYF | TRBV11-3 | TRBD1 | TRBJ2-3 | once
TGTGCCAGCAAAGATAGCGGGAGGTACAATGAGCAGTTCTTC | CASKDSGRYNEQFF | TRBV6-5 | TRBD2 | TRBJ2-1 | once
TGTGCCAGCAGCTTGGGGGGACAGACCACCTATGGCTACACCTTC | CASSLGGQTTYGYTF | TRBV7-2 | TRBD1 | TRBJ1-2 | NA
TGTGCCAGCAGCCCAACAGGGGGCCCAGATACGCAGTATTTT | CASSPTGGPDTQYF | TRBV7-9 | TRBD1 | TRBJ2-3 | few
TGTGCCAGCATCTCCGGGACAGGGGGTCTACGACTGTTTTTT | CASISGTGGLRLFF | TRBV2 | TRBD1 | TRBJ1-4 | NA
TGTGCCAGCAGCTTAGCCTCAGGGGGTGGTATCCCCCAGCATTTT | CASSLASGGGIPQHF | TRBV11-2 | TRBD1 | TRBJ1-5 | NA
TGTGCCAGCAGCCATCCTCAGGGATGGGATGAAGCTTTCTTT | CASSHPQGWDEAFF | TRBV16 | NA | TRBJ1-1 | few
TGTGCCAGCAGTTCGACGGACAGATATGAAAAACTGTTTTTT | CASSSTDRYEKLFF | TRBV6-5 | NA | TRBJ1-4 | NA
TGTGCCAGCAGCCAAGGGCCCTGGGCGACTAGCGAGGGGACCTACAATGAGCAGTTCTTC | CASSQGPWATSEGTYNEQFF | TRBV14 | TRBD2 | TRBJ2-1 | NA
TGTGCCAGCAGTCAGGGACAGGGAGGATGGAGGCCCCAGCATTTT | CASSQGQGGWRPQHF | TRBV28 | TRBD1 | TRBJ1-5 | once
TGTGCCATCAGTGAGTCACGGACAGCCCCTGATACGCAGTATTTT | CAISESRTAPDTQYF | TRBV10-3 | NA | TRBJ2-3 | NA
TGTGCCAGCAGCCAAGCAACCTTGACTAGCGGGAGATCCTACGAGCAGTACTTC | CASSQATLTSGRSYEQYF | TRBV3-1/TRBV3-2 | TRBD2 | TRBJ2-7 | many
TGTGCCAGCAGCCCTAACAGGGTATACTCCTACGAGCAGTACTTC | CASSPNRVYSYEQYF | TRBV7-9 | NA | TRBJ2-7 | many
TGTGCCAGCCTGGACAGGGGGTACCAAGAGACCCAGTACTTC | CASLDRGYQETQYF | TRBV6-5 | TRBD1 | TRBJ2-5 | NA
TGCAGTGCGCGAGGGGGGGATGGCTACACCTTC | CSARGGDGYTF | TRBV20-1 | NA | TRBJ1-2 | NA
TGTGCCAGCAGTGAGGGGCAGGGGGCGTGGTATGGCTACACCTTC | CASSEGQGAWYGYTF | TRBV25-1 | TRBD1 | TRBJ1-2 | NA
TGTGCCAGCAGCCAAGTTGGAGGGTGGGAGCAGTACTTC | CASSQVGGWEQYF | TRBV3-1/TRBV3-2 | NA | TRBJ2-7 | NA